The rows below give T cell receptor beta chains drawn from one sample of a study of T cell responses to AZD1222 COVID-19 vaccine. The assay was immunoSEQ multiplex PCR, and TCRdb's table has in-frame clones only and misses some. The data contain roughly 150,000 clones, 70% to 90% of them singletons. This material consisted of peripheral blood, taken after recovery from COVID-19. The origin of the receptors is an adult who had recovered from COVID-19. Both conserved end residues are part of each CDR3. Each record gives: D gene, V gene, J gene, CDR3 protein, CDR3 DNA. The D gene is left open where the match is weak.

NA	TRBV28	TRBJ1-1	CASVKRPDTEAFF	TGTGCCAGTGTGAAGCGCCCCGACACTGAAGCTTTCTTT
TRBD1	TRBV9	TRBJ2-2	CASSVGQGAGELFF	TGTGCCAGCAGCGTCGGACAGGGGGCCGGGGAGCTGTTTTTT
TRBD2	TRBV5-4	TRBJ2-3	CASSPGTSGRGDTQYF	TGTGCCAGCAGCCCTGGGACTAGCGGGAGGGGAGATACGCAGTATTTT
NA	TRBV2	TRBJ1-4	CASSGEGRIVF	TGTGCCAGCAGTGGGGAGGGAAGGATCGTTTTT
TRBD1	TRBV6-5	TRBJ1-1	CASSYRDRGKTEAFF	TGTGCCAGCAGTTACCGGGACAGGGGAAAGACTGAAGCTTTCTTT
TRBD2	TRBV3-1/TRBV3-2	TRBJ2-3	CASSHSGLARGTQYF	TGTGCCAGCAGCCATTCCGGACTAGCACGGGGTACGCAGTATTTT
NA	TRBV7-9	TRBJ2-3	CASSLDQDTQYF	TGTGCCAGCAGCTTAGATCAGGACACGCAGTATTTT
NA	TRBV28	TRBJ2-2	CASSFHQGTGELFF	TGTGCCAGCAGTTTCCATCAGGGGACCGGGGAGCTGTTTTTT
TRBD1	TRBV3-1/TRBV3-2	TRBJ1-4	CASSSPLEGQRGKLFF	TGTGCCAGCAGCTCCCCCCTAGAGGGACAGCGGGGGAAACTGTTTTTT
NA	TRBV20-1	TRBJ1-2	CSVGRGDGYTF	TGCAGTGTCGGGAGGGGCGATGGCTACACCTTC
NA	TRBV18	TRBJ1-3	CASSPGRGPGNTIYF	TGTGCCAGCTCACCAGGCAGGGGTCCTGGAAACACCATATATTTT
NA	TRBV19	TRBJ1-5	CAVNSNGNQPQHF	TGTGCCGTAAACAGCAATGGCAATCAGCCCCAGCATTTT
TRBD2	TRBV10-2	TRBJ2-3	CASSESGVYTDTQYF	TGCGCCAGCAGTGAGAGCGGGGTTTACACAGATACGCAGTATTTT
NA	TRBV6-5	TRBJ2-2	CASSYSGHTNTGELFF	TGTGCCAGCAGTTACTCGGGACATACGAACACCGGGGAGCTGTTTTTT
NA	TRBV6-5	TRBJ1-1	CASSYFQYTEAFF	TGTGCCAGCAGTTACTTCCAGTACACTGAAGCTTTCTTT
NA	TRBV28	TRBJ2-5	CASSLRQSQETQYF	TGTGCCAGCAGTTTAAGGCAGAGCCAAGAGACCCAGTACTTC